Listed here are 6 T cell receptor beta chains from one sample, sequenced in a study of blood T cell repertoires in COVID-19. Libraries were prepared by immunoSEQ multiplex PCR; TCRdb keeps only in-frame clonotypes and omits some of them. The profile shows fewer than 15,000 clones, around 74% of them singletons. Material: peripheral blood. The receptors derive from an elderly woman with acute or convalescent COVID-19.

V gene TRBV6-2 or TRBV6-3 combines with J gene TRBJ2-2, with D unresolved. Germline lookup yields CDR1 MNHEY and CDR2 SVGEGT. This CDR3 has 18 amino acids. V was cut by 0 bases and J by 0 bases, with 14 bases left in between. CDR3 residues: CASSYSIVRAPNTGELFF. The CDR3 coding sequence is TGTGCCAGCAGTTACTCGATCGTGAGAGCCCCGAACACCGGGGAGCTGTTTTTT.

In this sample, this clone is large (0.1 to 1%). This sequence joins TRBV6-4 and TRBJ2-3; 7 positions agree with TRBD2. Germline V gene sequence: CDR1 MRHNA, CDR2 SNTAGT. With 0 bases clipped from V and 5 bases from J, the junction kept 5 bases outside the gene matches. The CDR3 spans 15 residues. The CDR3 nucleotides read TGTGCCAGCAGTGACTCGATGGGCGGGGGAGATACGCAGTATTTT. The encoded protein is CASSDSMGGGDTQYF.

Comment on this clone: It is likely a read error: a sequence one base away is far more abundant. Other DNA sequences within the sample encode an identical CDR3. The genes are TRBV3-1 (or the pseudogene TRBV3-2) and TRBJ1-2, with a possible D match to TRBD1 (5 bases). Trimming shortened V by 0 bases and J by 3 bases, and 8 bases separated the two germline ends. In germline, CDR1 is LGHDT, CDR2 YNNKEL (reference sequence). This CDR3 spans 14 amino acids. CDR3 nucleotides: TGTGCCAGCAGCCAAGATGCGGGGGACTATGGCTACACCTTC. Its protein product is CASSQDAGDYGYTF.

The rearrangement uses TRBV28 and TRBJ2-6; a possible D gene is TRBD1 (5 bases). The CDR3 runs 15 residues. CDR1 and CDR2 (germline): MDHEN, SYDVKM. Trimming took 6 bases from V and 0 from J, leaving 9 bases between them. The chain's CDR3 is CASSRDSSGANVLTF. The CDR3 DNA reads as TGTGCCAGCAGCCGAGACAGCTCTGGGGCCAACGTCCTGACTTTC.

The CDR3 sequence: CSASGGGRSNTEAFF. CDR3 nucleotides: TGCAGTGCTAGTGGGGGCGGCCGTTCGAACACTGAAGCTTTCTTT. This rearrangement joins TRBV20-1 to TRBJ1-1, with a tentative D call TRBD1 (6 bases). The CDR3 is made up of 15 amino acids. Germline loops: CDR1 DFQATT, CDR2 SNEGSKA (reference sequence). The V gene lost 3 bases and the J gene lost 1 base, with 15 bases spanning the gap.

This chain joins TRBV12-3 or TRBV12-4 and TRBJ2-3; D is unclear. Trimming cost V 5 bases and J 5 bases, with 8 bases left between them. The CDR3 sequence is 12 residues long. CDR3 bases: TGTGCCAGCAGTCTCCCCAGAGATACGCAGTATTTT. This gives the protein CASSLPRDTQYF.